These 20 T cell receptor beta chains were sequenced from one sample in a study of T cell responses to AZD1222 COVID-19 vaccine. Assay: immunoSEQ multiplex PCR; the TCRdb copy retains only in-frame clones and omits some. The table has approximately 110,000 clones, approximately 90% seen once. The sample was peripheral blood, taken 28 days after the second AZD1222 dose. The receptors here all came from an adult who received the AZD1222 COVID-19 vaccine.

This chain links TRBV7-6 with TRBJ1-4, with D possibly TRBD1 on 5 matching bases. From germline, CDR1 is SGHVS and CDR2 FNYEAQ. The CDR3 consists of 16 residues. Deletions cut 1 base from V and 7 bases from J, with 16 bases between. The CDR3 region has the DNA TGTGCCAGCAGCTTAGAAAACGCAGGGTCGAGTGAAAAACTGTTTTTT. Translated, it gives CASSLENAGSSEKLFF.

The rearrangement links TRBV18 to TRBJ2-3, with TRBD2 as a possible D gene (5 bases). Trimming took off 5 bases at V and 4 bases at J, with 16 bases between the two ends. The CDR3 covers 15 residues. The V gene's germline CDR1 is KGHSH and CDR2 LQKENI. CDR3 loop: CASSSSTAGPDTQYF. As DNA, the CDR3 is TGTGCCAGCTCATCCTCTACGGCGGGCCCAGATACGCAGTATTTT.

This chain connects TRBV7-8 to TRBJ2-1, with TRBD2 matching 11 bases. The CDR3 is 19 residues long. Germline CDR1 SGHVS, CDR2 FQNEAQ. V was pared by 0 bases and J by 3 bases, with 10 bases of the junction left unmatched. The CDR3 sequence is CASSLALVAGGLDYNEQFF. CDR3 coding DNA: TGTGCCAGCAGCTTAGCATTGGTAGCGGGAGGGCTGGACTACAATGAGCAGTTCTTC.

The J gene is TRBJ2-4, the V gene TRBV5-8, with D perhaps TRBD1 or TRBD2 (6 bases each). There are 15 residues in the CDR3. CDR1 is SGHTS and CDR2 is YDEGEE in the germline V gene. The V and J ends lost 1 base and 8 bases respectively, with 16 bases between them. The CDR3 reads CASSLLGGSRDIQYF. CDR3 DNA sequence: TGTGCCAGCAGCTTGCTGGGGGGCAGCCGTGACATTCAGTACTTC.

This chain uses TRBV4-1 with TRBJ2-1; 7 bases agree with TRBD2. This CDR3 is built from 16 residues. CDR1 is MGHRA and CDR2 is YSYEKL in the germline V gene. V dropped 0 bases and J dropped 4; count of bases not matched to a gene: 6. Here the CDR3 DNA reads TGCGCCAGCAGCCAAGACCAGCGGGGCCCATACAATGAGCAGTTCTTC. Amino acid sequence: CASSQDQRGPYNEQFF.

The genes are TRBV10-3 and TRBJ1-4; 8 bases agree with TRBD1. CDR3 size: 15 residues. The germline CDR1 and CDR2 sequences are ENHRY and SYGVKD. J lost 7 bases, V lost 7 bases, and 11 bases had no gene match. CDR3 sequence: CAIKPTGAFSEKLFF. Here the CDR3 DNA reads TGTGCCATCAAACCGACAGGGGCCTTTAGTGAAAAACTGTTTTTT.

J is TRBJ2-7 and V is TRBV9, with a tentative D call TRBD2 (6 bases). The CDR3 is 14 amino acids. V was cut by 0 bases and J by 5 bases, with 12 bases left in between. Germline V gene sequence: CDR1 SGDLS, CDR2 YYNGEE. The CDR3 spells CASSVDHGSDEQYF. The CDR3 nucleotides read TGTGCCAGCAGCGTAGATCACGGGAGTGACGAGCAGTACTTC.

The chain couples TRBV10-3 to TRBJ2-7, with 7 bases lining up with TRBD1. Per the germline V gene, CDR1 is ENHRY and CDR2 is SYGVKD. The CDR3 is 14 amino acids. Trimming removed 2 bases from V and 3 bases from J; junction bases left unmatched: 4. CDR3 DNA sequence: TGTGCCATCAGTGAGGGCAGGGGGAACTACGAGCAGTACTTC. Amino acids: CAISEGRGNYEQYF.

CDR3 sequence: CATRQGLWYGYTF. For the CDR3, the DNA is TGTGCCACCAGACAGGGGCTGTGGTATGGCTACACCTTC. V gene TRBV6-5 combines with J gene TRBJ1-2; TRBD1 agrees at 8 bases. The CDR3 runs to 13 residues. Germline V gene sequence: CDR1 MNHEY, CDR2 SVGAGI. The ends lost 10 bases at V and 5 bases at J; junction bases unmatched: 9.

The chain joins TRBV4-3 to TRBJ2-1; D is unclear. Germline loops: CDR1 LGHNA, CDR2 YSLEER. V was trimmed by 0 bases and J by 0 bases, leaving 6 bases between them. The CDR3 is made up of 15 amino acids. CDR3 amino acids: CASSQDSSSYNEQFF. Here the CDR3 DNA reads TGCGCCAGCAGCCAAGATTCTAGCTCCTACAATGAGCAGTTCTTC.

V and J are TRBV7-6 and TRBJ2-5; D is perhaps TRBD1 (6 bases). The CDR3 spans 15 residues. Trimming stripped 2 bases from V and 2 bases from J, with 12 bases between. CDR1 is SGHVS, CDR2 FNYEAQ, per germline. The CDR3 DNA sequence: TGTGCCAGCAGCTTATTGGGGGCAGAACAAGAGACCCAGTACTTC. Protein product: CASSLLGAEQETQYF.

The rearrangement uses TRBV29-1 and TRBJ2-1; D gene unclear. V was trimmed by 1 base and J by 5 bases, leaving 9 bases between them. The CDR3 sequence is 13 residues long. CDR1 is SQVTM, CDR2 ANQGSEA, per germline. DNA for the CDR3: TGCAGCGTTGAAGGTTGGCAGGACAATGAGCAGTTCTTC. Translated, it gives CSVEGWQDNEQFF.

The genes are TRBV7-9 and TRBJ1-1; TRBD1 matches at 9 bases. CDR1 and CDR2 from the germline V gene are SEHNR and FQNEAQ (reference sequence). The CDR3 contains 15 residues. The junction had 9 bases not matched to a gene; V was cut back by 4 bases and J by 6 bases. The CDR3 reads CASSSLTGGRAEAFF. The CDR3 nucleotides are TGTGCCAGCAGCTCGTTAACAGGGGGCAGGGCTGAAGCTTTCTTT.

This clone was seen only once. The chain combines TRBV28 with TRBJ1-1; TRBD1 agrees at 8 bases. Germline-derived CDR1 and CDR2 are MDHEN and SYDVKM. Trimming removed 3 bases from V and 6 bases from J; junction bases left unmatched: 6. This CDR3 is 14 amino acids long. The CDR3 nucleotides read TGTGCCAGCAGTTTCCGGGACAGGCACCCTGAAGCTTTCTTT. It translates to CASSFRDRHPEAFF. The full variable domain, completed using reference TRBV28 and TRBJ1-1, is DVKVTQSSRYLVKRTGEKVFLECVQDMDHENMFWYRQDPGLGLRLIYFSYDVKMKEKGDIPEGYSVSREKKERFSLILESASTNQTSMYLCASSFRDRHPEAFFGQGTRLTVV.

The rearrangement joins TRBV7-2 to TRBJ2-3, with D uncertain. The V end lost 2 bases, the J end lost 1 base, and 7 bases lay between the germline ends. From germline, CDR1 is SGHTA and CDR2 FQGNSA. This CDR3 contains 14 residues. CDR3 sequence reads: CASSLTRGTDTQYF. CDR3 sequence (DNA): TGTGCCAGCAGCTTAACCCGGGGCACAGATACGCAGTATTTT.

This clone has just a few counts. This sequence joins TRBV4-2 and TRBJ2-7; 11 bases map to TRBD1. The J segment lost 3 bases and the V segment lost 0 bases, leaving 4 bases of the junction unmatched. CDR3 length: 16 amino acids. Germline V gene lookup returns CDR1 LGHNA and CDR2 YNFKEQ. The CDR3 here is CASSQEEGTGGYEQYF. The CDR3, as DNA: TGTGCCAGCAGCCAAGAGGAGGGGACAGGGGGCTACGAGCAGTACTTC.

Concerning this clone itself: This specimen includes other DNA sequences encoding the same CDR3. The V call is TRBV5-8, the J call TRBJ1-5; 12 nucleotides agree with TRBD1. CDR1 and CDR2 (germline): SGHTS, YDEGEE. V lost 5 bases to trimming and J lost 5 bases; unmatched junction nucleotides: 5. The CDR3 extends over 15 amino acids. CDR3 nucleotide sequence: TGTGCCAGCAGTCCCGGGACAGGGGGCTATCAGCCCCAGCATTTT. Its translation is CASSPGTGGYQPQHF.

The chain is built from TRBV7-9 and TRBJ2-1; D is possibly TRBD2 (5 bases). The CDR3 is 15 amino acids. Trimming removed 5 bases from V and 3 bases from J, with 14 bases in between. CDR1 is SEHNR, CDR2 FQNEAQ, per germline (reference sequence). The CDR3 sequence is CASSLSGFIYNEQFF. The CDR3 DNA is TGTGCCAGCAGCCTGAGCGGCTTTATCTACAATGAGCAGTTCTTC.

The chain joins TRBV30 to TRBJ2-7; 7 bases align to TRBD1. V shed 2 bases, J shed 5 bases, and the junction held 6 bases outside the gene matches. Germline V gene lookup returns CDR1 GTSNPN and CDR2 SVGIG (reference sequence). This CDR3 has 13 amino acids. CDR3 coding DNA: TGTGCCTGGAGTAGGAGACAGGGAAACGAGCAGTACTTC. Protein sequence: CAWSRRQGNEQYF.

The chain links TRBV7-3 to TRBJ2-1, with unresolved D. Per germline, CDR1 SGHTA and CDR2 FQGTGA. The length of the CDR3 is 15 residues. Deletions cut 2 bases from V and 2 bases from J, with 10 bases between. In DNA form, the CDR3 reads TGTGCCAGCAGCTTAGCTGACTGGACCTACAATGAGCAGTTCTTC. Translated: CASSLADWTYNEQFF.